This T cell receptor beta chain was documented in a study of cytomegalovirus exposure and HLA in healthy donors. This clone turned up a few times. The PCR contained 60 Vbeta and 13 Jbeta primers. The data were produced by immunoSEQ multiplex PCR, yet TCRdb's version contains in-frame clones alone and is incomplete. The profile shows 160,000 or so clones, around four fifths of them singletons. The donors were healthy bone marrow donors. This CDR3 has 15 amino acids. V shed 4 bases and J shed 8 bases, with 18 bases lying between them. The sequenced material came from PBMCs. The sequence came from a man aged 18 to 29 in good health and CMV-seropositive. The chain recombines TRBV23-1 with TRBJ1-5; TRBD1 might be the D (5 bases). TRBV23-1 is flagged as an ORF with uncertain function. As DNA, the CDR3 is TGCGCCAGCAGTCCACCTGGGGGGTGCGGCAAGCCCCAGCATTTT. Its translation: CASSPPGGCGKPQHF.